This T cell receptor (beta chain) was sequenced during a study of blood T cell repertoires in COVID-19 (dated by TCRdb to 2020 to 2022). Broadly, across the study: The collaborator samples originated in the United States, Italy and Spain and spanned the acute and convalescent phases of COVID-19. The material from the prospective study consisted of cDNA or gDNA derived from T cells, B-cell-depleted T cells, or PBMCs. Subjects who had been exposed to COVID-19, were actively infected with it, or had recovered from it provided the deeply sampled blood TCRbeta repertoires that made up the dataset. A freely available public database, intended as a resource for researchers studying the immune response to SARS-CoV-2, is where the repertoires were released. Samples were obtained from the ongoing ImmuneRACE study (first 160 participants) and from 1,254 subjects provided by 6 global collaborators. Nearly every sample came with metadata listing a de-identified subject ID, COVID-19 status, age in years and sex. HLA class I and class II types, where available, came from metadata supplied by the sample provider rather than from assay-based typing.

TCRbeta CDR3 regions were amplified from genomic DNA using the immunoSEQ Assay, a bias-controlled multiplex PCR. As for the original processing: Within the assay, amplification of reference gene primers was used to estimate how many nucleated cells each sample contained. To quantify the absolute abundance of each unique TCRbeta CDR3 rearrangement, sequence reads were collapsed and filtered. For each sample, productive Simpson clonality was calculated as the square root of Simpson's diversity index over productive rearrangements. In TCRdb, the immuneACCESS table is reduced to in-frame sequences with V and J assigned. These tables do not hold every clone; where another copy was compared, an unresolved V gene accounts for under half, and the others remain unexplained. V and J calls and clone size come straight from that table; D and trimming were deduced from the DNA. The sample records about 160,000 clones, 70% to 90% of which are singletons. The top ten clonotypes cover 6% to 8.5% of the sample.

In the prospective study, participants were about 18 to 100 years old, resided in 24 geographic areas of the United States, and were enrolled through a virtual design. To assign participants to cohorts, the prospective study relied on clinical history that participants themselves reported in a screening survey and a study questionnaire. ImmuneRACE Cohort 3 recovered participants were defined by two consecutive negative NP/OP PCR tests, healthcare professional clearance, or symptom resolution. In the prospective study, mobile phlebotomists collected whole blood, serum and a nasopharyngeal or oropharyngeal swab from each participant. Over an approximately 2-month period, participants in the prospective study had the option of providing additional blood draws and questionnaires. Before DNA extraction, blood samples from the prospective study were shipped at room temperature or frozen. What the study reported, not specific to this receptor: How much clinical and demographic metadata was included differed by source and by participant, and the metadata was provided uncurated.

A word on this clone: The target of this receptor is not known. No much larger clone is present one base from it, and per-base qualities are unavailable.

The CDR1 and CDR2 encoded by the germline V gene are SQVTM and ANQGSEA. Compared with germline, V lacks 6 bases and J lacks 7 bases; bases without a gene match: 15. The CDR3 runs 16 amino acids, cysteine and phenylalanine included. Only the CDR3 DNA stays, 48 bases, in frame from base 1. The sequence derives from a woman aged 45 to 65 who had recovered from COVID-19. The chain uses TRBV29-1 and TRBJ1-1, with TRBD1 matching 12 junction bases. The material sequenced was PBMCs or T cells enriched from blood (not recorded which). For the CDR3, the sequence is CSVLSPGTGGLGEAFF. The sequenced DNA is TGCAGCGTCCTATCCCCCGGGACAGGGGGCTTGGGTGAAGCTTTCTTT.